This T cell receptor (beta chain) is drawn from a study of T-cell reconstitution after alpha-beta-depleted transplantation in children (dated by TCRdb to about 2016). Background on the whole study: T-cell immune reconstitution after TCRalphabeta/CD19-depleted allogeneic hematopoietic cell transplantation in children was quantitatively tracked in the study by means of TCR repertoire profiling.

Results and caveats for the whole study, not just this receptor: Over the following months the frequencies of hyperexpanded clones went down, and after one year T-cell counts and TCRbeta diversity were mostly credited to newly produced T cells. The apparently early alphabetaT-cell count recovery about two months after transplant was reportedly dependent on only several hundred rapidly expanded clones derived from non-depleted graft cells. In some patients, the high TCRbeta diversity seen at day 60 was put down to recipient T cells and intrathymic progenitors that had survived conditioning.

The label giving this sample's time point can be read as: day 60 (about 2 months) after transplantation. The label giving this sample's treatment or condition can be read as: allogeneic hematopoietic cell transplantation with graft depleted of TCRalphabeta T cells and CD19 B cells. The transplant recipients were children given TCRalphabeta/CD19-depleted allogeneic hematopoietic cell grafts. Including the terminal cysteine and phenylalanine, the CDR3 comprises 11 residues. The DNA shown is the 33-base CDR3, in frame from base 1. CDR1 and CDR2 are read off the germline V gene as SQVTM and ANQGSEA. Here V drops 6 bases and J drops 7 bases, and the junction holds 2 bases not matched to any gene. A remark on this clonotype: What this receptor recognizes is not known. Base-call qualities are not available, and no considerably larger clone is one nucleotide away.

Libraries came from PCR. Sequencing took place on an Illumina HiSeq 2500. TCR libraries were prepared with molecular barcoding, using unique molecular identifiers to normalize TCRbeta repertoire quantification. The raw public data were reprocessed by TCRdb itself: fastp quality trimming at Q25, MiXCR clonotype calling, in-frame beta chains only. CDR3 protein duplicates are merged, each entry listing the most common genes and DNA. A total of approximately 34,000 distinct CDR3 sequences appear in this sample, 6.4% of them only once. The top ten clonotypes cover 25% to 30% of the sample. The origin of this receptor is a child under three years old who had a stem cell transplant for acute myeloid leukemia, so the T cells may come from the graft donor. Recombination joined TRBV29-1 with TRBJ2-2; TRBD1 fits 7 bases in the junction. The input for sequencing was peripheral blood, taken 60 days after TCRalphabeta/CD19-depleted stem cell transplant. The CDR3 reads as follows: CSVYRGGELFF. The DNA sequence is TGCAGCGTCTACAGGGGCGGGGAGCTGTTTTTT.